The present T cell receptor beta chain was sequenced within a study of cytomegalovirus exposure and HLA in healthy donors. Study-wide background: Prior work identified some 120 million unique TCR beta sequences in 150 million to 200 million T cells.

CDR3 size: 13 residues. V was trimmed by 5 bases and J by 1 base, leaving 11 bases between them. Germline V gives CDR1 SQVTM, CDR2 ANQGSEA. A multiplex PCR was run with 60 Vbeta primers and 13 Jbeta primers. The table came from immunoSEQ multiplex PCR; TCRdb's copy has only in-frame clones and leaves some out. The sample has under 200,000 clones, 80% to 85% seen once. A word on this clone: Its antigen remains unknown.

Findings and limits, study-wide: Most TCR beta V segments were productive about 87% or about 30% of the time in an earlier analysis. Excluded: some indistinguishable V segments such as TRBV6-2 and TRBV6-3.

This receptor was identified in a boy aged 5-17 years in good health and CMV-seronegative. Sequencing input: PBMCs. The chain recombines TRBV29-1 with TRBJ1-1, with D hard to call. The CDR3 region is CSVLGRTNTEAFF. CDR3 DNA sequence: TGCAGCGTTCTCGGTCGTACGAACACTGAAGCTTTCTTT. Using reference TRBV29-1 and TRBJ1-1 for the parts outside the CDR3, the full variable domain is SAVISQKPSRDICQRGTSLTIQCQVDSQVTMMFWYRQQPGQSLTLIATANQGSEATYESGFVIDKFPISRPNLTFSTLTVSNMSPEDSSIYLCSVLGRTNTEAFFGQGTRLTVV.